There are a few counts of the clone carrying this T cell receptor (beta chain). Its target is not known. This CDR3 region has 12 residues. V lost 7 bases to trimming and J lost 0 bases, with 7 bases between them. Germline V CDR1 and CDR2: MNHNS, SASEGT. These data are taken from a study of cytomegalovirus exposure and HLA in healthy donors. Study-wide points: Solely CMV serostatus was available to characterize immune exposure. Per a prior analysis, the majority of TCR beta V segments were productive roughly 87% or roughly 30% of the time.

A multiplex PCR was run with 60 Vbeta primers and 13 Jbeta primers. Per the original data handling: Later, tens of millions of unique TCR beta chains were counted in an analysis, and roughly 10 million of them were shared. Profiled with immunoSEQ multiplex PCR; TCRdb holds only in-frame clones, not every one. V and J calls and clone size are as listed in that table; D and trimming were resolved from the DNA. The sample yields 100,000 to 150,000 clones, over 70% seen once. The sequence was obtained from a woman aged 40 to 50 in good health and CMV-seronegative. The sample comprised PBMCs. The genes are TRBV6-1 and TRBJ2-7; D might be TRBD2 (5 bases). CDR3 sequence: CASKDFSYEQYF. In DNA, the CDR3 is TGTGCCAGCAAGGACTTCTCCTACGAGCAGTACTTC.